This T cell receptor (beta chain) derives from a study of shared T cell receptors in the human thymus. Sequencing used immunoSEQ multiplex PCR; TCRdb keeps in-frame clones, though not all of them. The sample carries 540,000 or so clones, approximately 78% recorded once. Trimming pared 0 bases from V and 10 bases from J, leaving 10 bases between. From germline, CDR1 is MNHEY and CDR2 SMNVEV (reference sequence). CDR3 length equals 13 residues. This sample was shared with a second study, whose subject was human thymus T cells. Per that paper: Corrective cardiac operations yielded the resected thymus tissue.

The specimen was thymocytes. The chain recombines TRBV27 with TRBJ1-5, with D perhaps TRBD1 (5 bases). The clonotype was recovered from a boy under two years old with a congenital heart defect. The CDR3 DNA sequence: TGTGCCAGCAGTTTATCTACAGGATCTCCCCAGCATTTT. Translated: CASSLSTGSPQHF.